Listed here are 26 T cell receptor beta chains from one sample, sequenced in a study of blood T cells in healthy people across ages (dated by TCRdb to about 2015). Library creation used 5' RACE. These reads were obtained on an Illumina HiSeq 2500. A second about 6 to 11 cycle PCR used a sample-barcoded 5' primer and a J-beta primer mix. In TCRdb, the public reads were trimmed at Q25 with fastp and aligned with MiXCR, with productive beta chains retained. Rows with a matching CDR3 protein are joined into one entry that keeps the most common DNA and genes. The sample includes 540,000 or so distinct CDR3 sequences, with around 24% observed a single time. The ten biggest clones cover around 10% of the sample. A further study also used this sample, focusing on T cells of mothers and their children.

The sequencing input was blood. The receptors derive from a boy under 18 in good health.

There are a few counts of this clonotype. This chain connects TRBV6-5 to TRBJ2-3, with 9 bases that match TRBD2. The V gene end was trimmed by 0 bases and the J gene end by 0 bases; junction bases not matched to a gene: 4. Germline loops: CDR1 MNHEY, CDR2 SVGAGI. There are 17 residues in the CDR3. CDR3 amino acids: CASSYSLAGRSTDTQYF. The CDR3 DNA follows: TGTGCCAGCAGTTACTCCCTAGCGGGAAGAAGCACAGATACGCAGTATTTT.

This chain connects TRBV20-1 to TRBJ1-4; D possibly corresponds to TRBD1 (6 bases). CDR3 length: 13 amino acids. Trimming shortened V by 4 bases and J by 4 bases, and 10 bases separated the two germline ends. Germline lookup yields CDR1 DFQATT and CDR2 SNEGSKA (reference sequence). In nucleotides, the CDR3 is TGCAGTGCTAAGGACAGCCTTAATGAAAAACTGTTTTTT. It yields the protein CSAKDSLNEKLFF.

The chain has TRBV27 and TRBJ1-1; weak D call: TRBD1 (5 bases). Germline V gene data show CDR1 as MNHEY and CDR2 as SMNVEV (reference sequence). The CDR3 runs 14 residues. Trimming took off 2 bases at V and 2 bases at J, with 9 bases between the two ends. CDR3 loop: CASSLPGQNTEAFF. The CDR3 bases are TGTGCCAGCAGTTTACCCGGACAAAACACTGAAGCTTTCTTT.

The genes are TRBV6-2 or TRBV6-3 and TRBJ2-7, with TRBD2 matching over 11 bases. Looked up from germline, CDR1 is MNHEY and CDR2 is SVGEGT. Losses at the gene ends were 6 bases for V and 6 bases for J; bases not matched to a gene: 16. The CDR3 runs 17 residues. This chain's CDR3 is CASRETSGASWDGEQYF. The CDR3 nucleotides are TGTGCCAGCAGAGAGACTAGCGGGGCCAGTTGGGATGGCGAGCAGTACTTC.

The chain joins TRBV19 to TRBJ2-1, with D uncertain. Germline CDR1 is LNHDA and CDR2 is SQIVND (reference sequence). CDR3 length: 12 amino acids. Trimming shortened V by 5 bases and J by 9 bases, and 11 bases separated the two germline ends. CDR3 nucleotides: TGTGCCAGTAGTCCCGGCTATAGTGAGCAGTTCTTC. It specifies CASSPGYSEQFF.

V usage is TRBV4-1 and J usage is TRBJ2-5; a weak D match, TRBD2 (5 bases). Trimming removed 2 bases from V and 5 bases from J, with 9 bases in between. The germline V gene has CDR1 MGHRA and CDR2 YSYEKL. This CDR3 has 13 amino acids. CDR3 region: CASSQIGEETQYF. In DNA form, the CDR3 reads TGCGCCAGCAGCCAAATTGGGGAGGAGACCCAGTACTTC.

The rearrangement links TRBV4-3 to TRBJ2-5, with D perhaps matching TRBD1 (6 bases). The J call may be faulty, since TRBJ2-1 better matches the DNA end. This CDR3 is 16 amino acids long. Looked up from germline, CDR1 is LGHNA and CDR2 is YSLEER. CDR3 in DNA: TGCGCCAGCAGCCAAGAGGATGGGGGCGCCGGCAATGAGCAGTTCTTC. Protein product: CASSQEDGGAGNEQFF.

The genes are TRBV11-2 and TRBJ2-5; D unclear. The V and J ends lost 7 bases and 5 bases respectively, with 11 bases between them. Germline V gene data show CDR1 as SGHAT and CDR2 as FQNNGV. This CDR3 is 12 amino acids long. The CDR3, as DNA: TGTGCCAGCACCCTAGTGGAGGAGACCCAGTACTTC. Residues: CASTLVEETQYF.

This chain connects TRBV6-2 or TRBV6-3 to TRBJ2-1; D not resolved. The V end was cut by 1 base, the J end by 4 bases, with 2 bases between. The CDR3 sequence is 12 residues long. Germline-derived CDR1 and CDR2 are MNHEY and SVGEGT. The CDR3: CASSYLYNEQFF. The CDR3 nucleotides read TGTGCCAGCAGTTACTTGTACAATGAGCAGTTCTTC.

This clonotype was counted a few times. V gene TRBV18 combines with J gene TRBJ2-7, with 7 bases identical to TRBD1. Germline trimming cut 6 bases from V and 4 bases from J; bases unmatched to any gene: 12. CDR1 KGHSH and CDR2 LQKENI come from the germline V gene. The CDR3 length is 15 residues. In DNA form, the CDR3 reads TGTGCCAGCTCTCCAGACAGGGTGGGGGTATACGAGCAGTACTTC. Its translation is CASSPDRVGVYEQYF.

This clonotype appeared a few times. The chain uses TRBV25-1 and TRBJ2-5, with a tentative D call TRBD1 (5 bases). The CDR3 sequence is 15 residues long. Trimming took off 4 bases at V and 0 bases at J, with 12 bases between the two ends. Germline V gene sequence: CDR1 MGHDK, CDR2 SYGVNS. The CDR3 coding sequence is TGTGCCAGCAGTGGCCCCCCCAGGGACCAAGAGACCCAGTACTTC. This translates into CASSGPPRDQETQYF. The full variable domain, in which reference TRBV25-1 and TRBJ2-5 provide the parts outside the CDR3, is EADIYQTPRYLVIGTGKKITLECSQTMGHDKMYWYQQDPGMELHLIHYSYGVNSTEKGDLSSESTVSRIRTEHFPLTLESARPSHTSQYLCASSGPPRDQETQYFGPGTRLLVL.

This chain links TRBV2 with TRBJ2-5, with D unresolved. CDR3 length: 13 residues. V lost 3 bases to trimming and J lost 5 bases, with 10 bases between them. The germline gives CDR1 SNHLY, CDR2 FYNNEI. CDR3 residues: CASSDLGAETQYF. The CDR3 DNA reads TGTGCCAGCAGTGATTTGGGTGCGGAGACCCAGTACTTC.

This sequence joins TRBV20-1 and TRBJ2-7; D is tentatively TRBD1 or TRBD2 (5 bases each). This CDR3 spans 14 amino acids. Deletions cut 3 bases from V and 2 bases from J, with 14 bases between. Germline values: CDR1 DFQATT, CDR2 SNEGSKA (reference sequence). DNA of the CDR3: TGCAGTGCTAGCCTACCTCAGGGACCCTACGAGCAGTACTTC. This translates into CSASLPQGPYEQYF.

This clonotype was picked up a small number of times. V and J are TRBV6-6 and TRBJ2-7; no reliable D call. V was trimmed by 6 bases and J by 8 bases, leaving 23 bases between them. The V gene's germline CDR1 is MNHNY and CDR2 SVGAGI (reference sequence). The CDR3 sequence is 15 residues long. The CDR3 loop reads CASSTLARGGYKQYF. In nucleotides, the CDR3 is TGTGCCAGCAGCACCCTTGCCCGCGGCGGTTACAAGCAGTACTTC.

The sample holds one count of this clonotype. The V and J genes are TRBV15 and TRBJ2-5; D remains ambiguous. The closer fit of TRBJ2-1 to the DNA end suggests the J call may be wrong. Germline V lookup: CDR1 LNHNV, CDR2 YYDKDF (reference sequence). There are 15 residues in the CDR3. CDR3 nucleotides: TGTGCCACCAGCAGAGAACCCCGGCAGAACAATGAGCAGTTCTTC. This encodes CATSREPRQNNEQFF.

In this sample, this clonotype turned up a few times. The chain employs TRBV20-1 and TRBJ1-6, with D tentatively TRBD1 (6 bases). The germline V gene has CDR1 DFQATT and CDR2 SNEGSKA (reference sequence). The V end lost 2 bases, the J end lost 10 bases, and 18 bases lay between the germline ends. CDR3 size: 15 residues. The CDR3 loop is CSARSGGGDHSPLHF. The CDR3 DNA follows: TGCAGTGCTAGATCCGGGGGCGGGGATCACTCACCCCTCCACTTT.

There are a few counts of this clonotype. This rearrangement joins TRBV7-2 to TRBJ1-4; D may be TRBD1 (6 bases). The ends were cut back, 8 bases at V and 4 bases at J, with 14 bases in the middle. Germline-derived CDR1 and CDR2 are SGHTA and FQGNSA. The CDR3 runs 14 residues. This chain's CDR3 is CASAGGGLNEKLFF. The CDR3, as DNA: TGTGCCAGCGCCGGGGGGGGCCTTAATGAAAAACTGTTTTTT.

The V and J genes are TRBV10-3 and TRBJ2-5; 8 nucleotides agree with TRBD1. Gene TRBJ2-7 matches the end of the DNA better, so the J call may be wrong. The CDR3 totals 13 residues. CDR1 is ENHRY, CDR2 SYGVKD, per germline. Written as DNA, the CDR3 is TGTGCCATCATGGCAGGGGGCACCTACGAGCAGTACTTC. Protein sequence: CAIMAGGTYEQYF.

This rearrangement joins TRBV6-1 to TRBJ2-7; possible D gene TRBD2, 6 bases. With 4 bases removed from V and 4 bases from J, the gap between germline ends came to 14 bases. CDR3 length: 14 amino acids. Germline assignment: CDR1 MNHNS and CDR2 SASEGT. The CDR3 DNA sequence: TGTGCCAGCAGTGGGGGGGTGATCTTGTACGAGCAGTACTTC. It is translated as CASSGGVILYEQYF.

This clonotype was seen many times. This chain connects TRBV3-1 to TRBJ2-3; 8 nucleotides agree with TRBD2. CDR1 and CDR2 (germline): LGHDT, YNNKEL (reference sequence). V shed 1 base and J 7 bases; nucleotides not matched to a gene: 16. The CDR3 is 18 amino acids. CDR3: CASSQVGASGLGRNTQYF. The DNA for the CDR3 is TGTGCCAGCAGCCAAGTGGGGGCTAGCGGGCTAGGGCGAAATACGCAGTATTTT.

This chain joins TRBV5-6 and TRBJ2-7, with D possibly TRBD2 on 5 matching bases. V lost 6 bases to trimming and J lost 2 bases, with 18 bases between them. Per the germline V gene, CDR1 is SGHDT and CDR2 is YYEEEE. This CDR3 has 15 amino acids. The CDR3 DNA reads TGTGCCAGCAACCATGACTCGGGAATCCCCTACGAGCAGTACTTC. This codes for CASNHDSGIPYEQYF.

This chain joins TRBV7-3 and TRBJ2-1, with 7 bases lining up with TRBD2. The CDR3 spans 15 residues. Germline V gives CDR1 SGHTA, CDR2 FQGTGA. The junction had 7 bases not matched to a gene; V was cut back by 1 base and J by 7 bases. The CDR3 region is CASSLKGRESNEQFF. In nucleotides, the CDR3 is TGTGCCAGCAGCTTAAAAGGGCGGGAGTCAAATGAGCAGTTCTTC.

The rearrangement links TRBV3-1 to TRBJ2-2; TRBD1 aligns across 8 bases. Germline V gene lookup returns CDR1 LGHDT and CDR2 YNNKEL (reference sequence). V lost 0 bases and J lost 7; bases outside the gene matches: 4. The CDR3 has 15 residues. The CDR3 DNA sequence: TGTGCCAGCAGCCAAGAGCAGGGGGCGGACGGGGAGCTGTTTTTT. Its protein product is CASSQEQGADGELFF.

This chain connects TRBV5-1 to TRBJ1-4; the match to TRBD1 covers 8 bases. The V gene's germline CDR1 is SGHRS and CDR2 YFSETQ. The CDR3 sequence is 16 residues long. The V segment lost 0 bases and the J segment 8 bases; nucleotides outside the gene matches: 9. CDR3 bases: TGCGCCAGCAGCTTGGCTTCCGGGACAGGCGAAGAAAAACTGTTTTTT. Its translation: CASSLASGTGEEKLFF.

V usage is TRBV7-9 and J usage is TRBJ2-2; 11 nucleotides line up with TRBD2. CDR1 and CDR2 (germline): SEHNR, FQNEAQ (reference sequence). V was pared by 6 bases and J by 3 bases, with 9 bases of the junction left unmatched. This CDR3 is built from 17 residues. The CDR3 bases are TGTGCCAGCAGGGAAGGGACTAGCGGATGGGACACCGGGGAGCTGTTTTTT. It specifies CASREGTSGWDTGELFF.

The genes are TRBV5-1 and TRBJ1-6, with 7 nucleotides matching TRBD1. Trimming cost V 2 bases and J 10 bases; bases outside gene matches: 21. CDR3 length equals 19 residues. In germline, CDR1 is SGHRS, CDR2 YFSETQ. The CDR3 sequence is CASSFESSRLTGVGSPLHF. The CDR3, as DNA: TGCGCCAGCAGCTTTGAGAGCAGCAGGTTAACAGGGGTAGGATCACCCCTCCACTTT.